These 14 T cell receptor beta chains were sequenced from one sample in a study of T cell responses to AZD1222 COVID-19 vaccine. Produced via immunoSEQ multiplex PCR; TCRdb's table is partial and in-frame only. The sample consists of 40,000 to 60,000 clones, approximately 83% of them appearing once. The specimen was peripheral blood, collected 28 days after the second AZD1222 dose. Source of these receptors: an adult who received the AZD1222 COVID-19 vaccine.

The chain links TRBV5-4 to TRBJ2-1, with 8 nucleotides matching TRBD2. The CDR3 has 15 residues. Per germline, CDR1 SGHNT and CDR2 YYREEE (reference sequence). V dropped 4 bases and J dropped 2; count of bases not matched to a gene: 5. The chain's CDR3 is CASSAGGPTYNEQFF. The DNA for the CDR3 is TGTGCCAGCAGCGCGGGAGGCCCTACCTACAATGAGCAGTTCTTC. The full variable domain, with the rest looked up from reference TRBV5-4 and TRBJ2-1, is ETGVTQSPTHLIKTRGQQVTLRCSSQSGHNTVSWYQQALGQGPQFIFQYYREEENGRGNFPPRFSGLQFPNYSSELNVNALELDDSALYLCASSAGGPTYNEQFFGPGTRLTVL.

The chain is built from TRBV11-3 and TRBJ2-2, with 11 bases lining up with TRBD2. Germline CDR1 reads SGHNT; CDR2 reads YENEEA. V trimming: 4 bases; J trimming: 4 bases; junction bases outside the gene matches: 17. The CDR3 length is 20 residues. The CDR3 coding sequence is TGTGCCAGCAGCTCTAGCGGGAGGAAAGCGGGAGGGCGGAGCACCGGGGAGCTGTTTTTT. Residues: CASSSSGRKAGGRSTGELFF.

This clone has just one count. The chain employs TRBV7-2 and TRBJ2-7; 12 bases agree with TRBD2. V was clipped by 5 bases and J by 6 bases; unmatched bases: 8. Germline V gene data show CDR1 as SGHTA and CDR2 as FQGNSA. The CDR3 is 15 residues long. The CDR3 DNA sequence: TGTGCCAGCAGCCCCGCGGGACTAGCGGGTTCCGAGCAGTACTTC. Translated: CASSPAGLAGSEQYF.

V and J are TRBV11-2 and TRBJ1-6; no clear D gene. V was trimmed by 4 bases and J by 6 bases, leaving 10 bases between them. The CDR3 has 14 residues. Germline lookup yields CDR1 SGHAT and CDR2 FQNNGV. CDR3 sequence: CASSSIPGNSPLHF. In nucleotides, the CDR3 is TGTGCCAGCAGCTCGATCCCGGGTAATTCACCCCTCCACTTT.

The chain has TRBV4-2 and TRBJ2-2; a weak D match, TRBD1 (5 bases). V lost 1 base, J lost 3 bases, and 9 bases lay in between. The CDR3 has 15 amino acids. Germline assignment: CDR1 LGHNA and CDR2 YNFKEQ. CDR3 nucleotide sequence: TGTGCCAGCAGCCAAGTAGACAGCTACACCGGGGAGCTGTTTTTT. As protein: CASSQVDSYTGELFF.

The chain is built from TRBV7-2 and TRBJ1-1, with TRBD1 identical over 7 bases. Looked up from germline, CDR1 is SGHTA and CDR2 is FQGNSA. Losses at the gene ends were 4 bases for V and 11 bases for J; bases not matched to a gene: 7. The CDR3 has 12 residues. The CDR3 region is CASSSPPGGAFF. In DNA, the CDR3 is TGTGCCAGCAGCTCACCCCCAGGGGGGGCTTTCTTT.

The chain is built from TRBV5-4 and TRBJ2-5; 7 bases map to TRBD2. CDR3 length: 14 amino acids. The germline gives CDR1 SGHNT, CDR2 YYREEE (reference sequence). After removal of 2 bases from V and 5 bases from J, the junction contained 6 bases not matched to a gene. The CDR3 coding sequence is TGTGCCAGCAGCTTTAGAGCGGGGTCGGAGACCCAGTACTTC. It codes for CASSFRAGSETQYF.

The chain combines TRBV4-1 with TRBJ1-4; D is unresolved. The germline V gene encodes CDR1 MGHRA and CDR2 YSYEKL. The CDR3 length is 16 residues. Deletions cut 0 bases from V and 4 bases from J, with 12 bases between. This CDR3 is CASSQDRVQVNEKLFF. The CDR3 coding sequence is TGCGCCAGCAGCCAAGATCGGGTGCAGGTTAATGAAAAACTGTTTTTT.

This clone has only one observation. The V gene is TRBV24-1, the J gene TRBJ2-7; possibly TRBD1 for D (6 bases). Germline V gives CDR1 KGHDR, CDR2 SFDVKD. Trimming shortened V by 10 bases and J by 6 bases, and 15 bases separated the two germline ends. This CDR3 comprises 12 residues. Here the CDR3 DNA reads TGTGCCACGGGGCAGGGGCGCGGCGAGCAGTACTTC. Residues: CATGQGRGEQYF.

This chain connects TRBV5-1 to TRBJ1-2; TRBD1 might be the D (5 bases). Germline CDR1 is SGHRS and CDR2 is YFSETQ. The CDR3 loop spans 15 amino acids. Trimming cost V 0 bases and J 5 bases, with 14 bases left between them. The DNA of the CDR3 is TGCGCCAGCAGCTTGGCAGGACAAAAGGCATATGGCTACACCTTC. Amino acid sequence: CASSLAGQKAYGYTF.

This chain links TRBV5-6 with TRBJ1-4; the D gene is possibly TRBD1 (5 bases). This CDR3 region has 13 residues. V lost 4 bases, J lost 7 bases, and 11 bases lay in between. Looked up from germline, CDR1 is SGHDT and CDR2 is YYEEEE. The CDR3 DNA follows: TGTGCCAGCAGCCCGGTGGGGGTTGAAAAACTGTTTTTT. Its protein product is CASSPVGVEKLFF.

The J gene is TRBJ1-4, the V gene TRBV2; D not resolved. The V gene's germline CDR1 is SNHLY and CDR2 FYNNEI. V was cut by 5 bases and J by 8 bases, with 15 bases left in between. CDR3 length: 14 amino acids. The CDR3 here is CASSLQASREKLFF. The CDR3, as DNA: TGTGCCAGCAGTCTTCAAGCTTCGAGGGAAAAACTGTTTTTT.

CDR3 in DNA: TGTGCCAGCAGTTACCGGCAGGGTAACTATGGCTACACCTTC. Protein: CASSYRQGNYGYTF. The chain joins TRBV6-5 to TRBJ1-2; D might be TRBD1 (5 bases). V shed 2 bases and J shed 1 base, with 8 bases lying between them. The CDR3 has 14 residues. Looked up from germline, CDR1 is MNHEY and CDR2 is SVGAGI.

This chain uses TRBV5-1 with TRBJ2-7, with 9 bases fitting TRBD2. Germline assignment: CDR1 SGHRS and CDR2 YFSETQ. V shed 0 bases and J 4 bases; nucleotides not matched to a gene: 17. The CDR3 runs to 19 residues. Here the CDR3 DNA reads TGCGCCAGCAGCTTGGTAGGAGGGGTACTGGGTAGCGGGAGTTACGAGCAGTACTTC. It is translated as CASSLVGGVLGSGSYEQYF.